This TCR beta chain was captured in a study of blood T cell repertoires in COVID-19. Study-wide context: From the United States, Italy and Spain came samples of acute and convalescent COVID-19. Sources were T cells, B-cell-depleted T cells, or PBMCs; the material itself was cDNA or gDNA.

The authors' processing: Using reference gene primer amplification, nucleated cell counts were estimated. The table came from immunoSEQ multiplex PCR; TCRdb's copy has only in-frame clones and leaves some out. That table gives V, J and clone size, and the DNA gave D and trimming. The table lists approximately 94,000 clones, approximately 80% of them singletons. Trimming removed 3 bases at V and 10 bases at J, with 12 bases between. This CDR3 is 12 amino acids long. The gene calls are TRBV12-3 or TRBV12-4 and TRBJ1-2; no reliable D call. Sequencing was done on a sample of peripheral blood. This sequence was found in a man aged 50 or older with active or convalescent COVID-19. The CDR3 protein is CASSLAGEDYTF. CDR3 nucleotides: TGTGCCAGCAGTTTGGCCGGGGAGGACTACACCTTC.